These T cell receptor beta chains were read from a single sample in a study of CD8+ T cells in alopecia areata. Repertoires were generated with immunoSEQ multiplex PCR, while TCRdb's copy carries only in-frame clones and drops some. Of a few hundred thousand clones in the sample, approximately 38% were seen once. Specimen: CD4+ T cells sorted from blood, collected between weeks 30 and 35, from a patient treated with tofacitinib. The receptor set was obtained from a human donor with alopecia areata. The CDR3 runs from the conserved cysteine through the conserved F or W. D genes are given only for firm matches. Only part of the rows carry a size: once, few, many, or a class if the clone is expanded.

>-|-|TRBJ2-2|TRBV30
CAWTTPGASNTGELFF
TGTGCCTGGACCACCCCTGGGGCCTCGAACACCGGGGAGCTGTTTTTT
>TRBD1|-|TRBJ1-5|TRBV10-3
CAISSGVGTGAPNQPQHF
TGTGCCATCAGTTCAGGGGTCGGAACAGGGGCCCCCAATCAGCCCCAGCATTTT
>-|few|TRBJ1-1|TRBV7-2
CASSIVGGTEAFF
TGTGCCAGCAGTATCGTCGGGGGCACTGAAGCTTTCTTT
>TRBD1|-|TRBJ2-1|TRBV6-4
CASSEDPTGSLYNEQFF
TGTGCCAGCAGTGAAGACCCGACAGGGAGTCTGTACAATGAGCAGTTCTTC
>-|few|TRBJ2-4|TRBV4-1
CASSQDSSQGYIQYF
TGCGCCAGCAGCCAAGATTCTTCTCAGGGGTACATTCAGTACTTC
>TRBD2|few|TRBJ2-7|TRBV5-1
CASSPSSGGFSYEQYF
TGCGCCAGCAGTCCTTCTAGCGGGGGGTTCTCCTACGAGCAGTACTTC
>TRBD1|-|TRBJ2-6|TRBV5-1
CASQTGLVPNSGANVLTF
TGCGCCAGCCAGACAGGGCTGGTTCCTAACTCTGGGGCCAACGTCCTGACTTTC
>-|-|TRBJ1-5|TRBV6-1
CASSETGFRVGNQPQHF
TGTGCCAGCAGTGAAACAGGGTTTAGGGTAGGCAATCAGCCCCAGCATTTT
>TRBD2|-|TRBJ2-1|TRBV19
CASILSGGSYNEQFF
TGTGCCAGTATCCTCAGCGGGGGCTCCTACAATGAGCAGTTCTTC
>-|-|TRBJ1-1|TRBV10-2
CASSAPTGEAFF
TGCGCCAGCAGTGCCCCGACCGGTGAAGCTTTCTTT
>-|-|TRBJ1-3|TRBV6-5
CASSPGPAFTIYF
TGTGCCAGCAGTCCGGGACCGGCTTTTACCATATATTTT
>-|-|TRBJ1-5|TRBV30
CAWDTGNQPQHF
TGTGCCTGGGATACAGGGAACCAGCCCCAGCATTTT
>-|-|TRBJ2-3|TRBV7-9
CAIPEAESTDTQYF
TGTGCCATTCCTGAAGCGGAAAGCACAGATACGCAGTATTTT
>-|many|TRBJ1-5|TRBV7-2
CASSRQYNQPQHF
TGTGCCAGCAGTCGGCAGTACAATCAGCCCCAGCATTTT
>-|once|TRBJ1-2|TRBV5-1
CASSFEGTYGYTF
TGCGCCAGCAGCTTCGAGGGGACCTATGGCTACACCTTC
>TRBD1|-|TRBJ2-7|TRBV6-1
CASSEADRGGQQYF
TGTGCCAGCAGCGAAGCCGACAGGGGAGGCCAGCAGTACTTC
>-|-|TRBJ2-1|TRBV30
CAWSDPGRGIRGNEQFF
TGTGCCTGGAGCGACCCGGGACGCGGGATAAGGGGAAATGAGCAGTTCTTC
>-|few|TRBJ1-2|TRBV7-2
CASSLVPYYGYTF
TGTGCCAGCAGCTTAGTGCCCTACTATGGCTACACCTTC
>TRBD2|few|TRBJ2-3|TRBV7-9
CASSLVIAGTDTQYF
TGTGCCAGCAGCTTAGTTATAGCGGGAACAGATACGCAGTATTTT
>-|-|TRBJ1-3|TRBV19
CASSIKGVLVNTIYF
TGTGCCAGTAGTATCAAAGGAGTTCTGGTAAACACCATATATTTT
>-|once|TRBJ2-5|TRBV12-5
CASEGSESKTQYF
TGTGCTAGTGAGGGGTCAGAGTCAAAGACCCAGTACTTC
>TRBD1|few|TRBJ1-1|TRBV19
CASAQTGGGTEAFF
TGTGCCAGCGCCCAGACAGGGGGCGGCACTGAAGCTTTCTTT